This entry lists 14 T cell receptor beta chains sequenced from one sample in a study of Ad26.COV2.S vaccination and SARS-CoV-2 variants. Sequencing used immunoSEQ multiplex PCR; TCRdb keeps in-frame clones, though not all of them. In the table there are fewer than 150,000 clones, around 86% of which are singletons. This specimen was peripheral blood, taken after recovery from COVID-19. The receptors come from a human donor who had recovered from COVID-19.

V gene TRBV28 combines with J gene TRBJ1-4, with TRBD1 matching 10 bases. Germline assignment: CDR1 MDHEN and CDR2 SYDVKM. This CDR3 has 16 amino acids. Losses at the gene ends were 4 bases for V and 7 bases for J; bases not matched to a gene: 9. CDR3 loop: CASSSPRTGGGEKLFF. The CDR3 region has the DNA TGTGCCAGCAGTTCCCCGCGGACAGGGGGAGGTGAAAAACTGTTTTTT.

This sequence joins TRBV6-5 and TRBJ2-7; TRBD1 aligns across 11 bases. The CDR3 contains 13 residues. CDR1 and CDR2 (germline): MNHEY, SVGAGI. J was trimmed by 2 bases and V by 6 bases; bases with no gene match: 0. CDR3 sequence: CASRDRGPYEQYF. The CDR3 nucleotides are TGTGCCAGCAGGGACAGGGGGCCCTACGAGCAGTACTTC.

This rearrangement joins TRBV9 to TRBJ2-2; 9 nucleotides agree with TRBD2. Losses at the gene ends were 10 bases for V and 6 bases for J; bases not matched to a gene: 13. CDR3 length equals 15 residues. The germline V gene has CDR1 SGDLS and CDR2 YYNGEE. CDR3 loop: CAPRGGGGEAGELFF. In DNA form, the CDR3 reads TGTGCCCCCCGCGGCGGCGGGGGGGAGGCCGGGGAGCTGTTTTTT.

This sequence joins TRBV18 and TRBJ2-1; possible D gene TRBD2, 6 bases. V was shortened by 0 bases and J by 9 bases, with 15 bases between the two germline ends. The CDR3 spans 15 residues. CDR1 is KGHSH and CDR2 is LQKENI in the germline V gene. Here the CDR3 reads CASSPPVGGSFEQFF. CDR3 bases: TGTGCCAGCTCACCACCGGTGGGGGGAAGTTTTGAGCAGTTCTTC. The whole variable domain, remainder taken from reference TRBV18 and TRBJ2-1, is NAGVMQNPRHLVRRRGQEARLRCSPMKGHSHVYWYRQLPEEGLKFMVYLQKENIIDESGMPKERFSAEFPKEGPSILRIQQVVRGDSAAYFCASSPPVGGSFEQFFGPGTRLTVL.

The V call is TRBV4-3, the J call TRBJ1-5; weak D call: TRBD1 (6 bases). Trimming left V 0 bases short and J 2 bases short, with 8 bases between. The CDR3 loop spans 15 amino acids. Germline V gene data show CDR1 as LGHNA and CDR2 as YSLEER. The CDR3 reads CASSQEAGGNQPQHF. DNA of the CDR3: TGCGCCAGCAGCCAAGAGGCAGGGGGCAATCAGCCCCAGCATTTT.

The CDR3 nucleotides are TGTGCCAGCAGTTACCGGGTTCTGGGAGCAGGCGAGCAGTACTTC. Translated, it gives CASSYRVLGAGEQYF. The chain recombines TRBV6-2 or TRBV6-3 with TRBJ2-7; a possible D gene is TRBD2 (5 bases). The CDR3 covers 15 residues. The V and J ends lost 2 bases and 6 bases respectively, with 17 bases between them. Germline CDR1 is MNHEY and CDR2 is SVGEGT.

CDR3 sequence: CASSRAGGGDEKLFF. CDR3 sequence (DNA): TGCGCCAGCAGCCGCGCAGGGGGCGGAGATGAAAAACTGTTTTTT. The chain combines TRBV5-1 with TRBJ1-4; TRBD1 matches 8 bases. This CDR3 is 15 amino acids long. The J segment lost 6 bases and the V segment lost 4 bases, leaving 8 bases of the junction unmatched. Per the germline V gene, CDR1 is SGHRS and CDR2 is YFSETQ.

J is TRBJ2-5 and V is TRBV12-3 or TRBV12-4; D may correspond to TRBD1 or TRBD2 (5 bases each). This CDR3 is 13 amino acids long. Trimming took off 7 bases at V and 5 bases at J, with 14 bases between the two ends. CDR3 sequence (DNA): TGTGCCAGCACTGCAGGGTCGGGGGAGACCCAGTACTTC. Translation: CASTAGSGETQYF.

The chain combines TRBV9 with TRBJ1-2; D ambiguous. CDR1 SGDLS and CDR2 YYNGEE come from the germline V gene. The CDR3 contains 17 residues. The germline V and J ends were trimmed by 4 bases and 3 bases, with 22 bases remaining between them. Here the CDR3 DNA reads TGTGCCAGCAGCCATCCTGAGGGCGCGGCCTTTCACTATGGCTACACCTTC. Amino acids: CASSHPEGAAFHYGYTF.

The CDR3 coding sequence is TGTGCCGGACCCGAGAGGGGGGCTAACACTGAAGCTTTCTTT. As protein: CAGPERGANTEAFF. V and J are TRBV14 and TRBJ1-1, with D perhaps matching TRBD1 (6 bases). V was clipped by 11 bases and J by 2 bases, with 18 bases between them. From germline, CDR1 is SGHDN and CDR2 FVKESK. The CDR3 has 14 residues.

This chain connects TRBV3-1 (or the pseudogene TRBV3-2) to TRBJ1-3; 8 nucleotides line up with TRBD1. Germline V CDR1 and CDR2: LGHDT, YNNKEL (reference sequence). The CDR3 contains 18 residues. Losses at the gene ends were 3 bases for V and 0 bases for J; bases not matched to a gene: 10. The CDR3 nucleotides are TGTGCCAGCAGCCAGCCAAGTCACAGGGGGAGCTCTGGAAACACCATATATTTT. This codes for CASSQPSHRGSSGNTIYF.

A single count supports this clone. The CDR3 DNA sequence: TGTGCCAGCAGCTTAAACAGGGCCACTGAAGCTTTCTTT. This gives the protein CASSLNRATEAFF. The V and J genes are TRBV7-2 and TRBJ1-1; D may be TRBD1 (6 bases). V was clipped by 2 bases and J by 4 bases, with 8 bases between them. The CDR3 has 13 amino acids. Germline CDR1 reads SGHTA; CDR2 reads FQGNSA.

This chain joins TRBV29-1 and TRBJ2-2; 8 nucleotides align to TRBD1. V was clipped by 3 bases and J by 6 bases; unmatched bases: 6. This CDR3 region has 14 residues. The germline V gene has CDR1 SQVTM and CDR2 ANQGSEA. Written as DNA, the CDR3 is TGCAGCGTTGAGGCCAGGGGGCGTTCCGGGGAGCTGTTTTTT. Protein product: CSVEARGRSGELFF.

V is TRBV5-1 and J is TRBJ2-7, with 11 bases that match TRBD1. Germline V gene data show CDR1 as SGHRS and CDR2 as YFSETQ. The trim removed 4 bases at V and 2 bases at J, leaving 11 bases unmatched. This CDR3 is built from 17 residues. The CDR3 region is CASSIPTGTGGTYEQYF. The DNA of the CDR3 is TGCGCCAGCAGCATACCTACCGGGACAGGGGGGACCTACGAGCAGTACTTC.